This T cell receptor beta chain was captured by sequencing in a study of blood T cell repertoires in COVID-19. As for the study in general: Some COVID-19 samples were acute and others convalescent; all came from the United States, Italy and Spain. T cells, B-cell-depleted T cells, or PBMCs supplied cDNA or gDNA.

In the original workflow: Quantification of nucleated cells was approximated via reference gene primer amplification. Produced via immunoSEQ multiplex PCR; TCRdb's table is partial and in-frame only. The V and J calls and clone size were taken over from that table, and D and trimming were inferred from the DNA. Among some 240,000 clones listed, just under 85% were seen once. CDR3 size: 14 residues. The J segment lost 7 bases and the V segment lost 2 bases, leaving 3 bases of the junction unmatched. Germline V gene data show CDR1 as SNHLY and CDR2 as FYNNEI. In this sample, this clone turned up once. The TCR comes from a woman older than 75 with acute or convalescent COVID-19. Sequenced material: peripheral blood. The genes are TRBV2 and TRBJ2-2, with 8 bases fitting TRBD1. The CDR3 nucleotides read TGTGCCAGCAGTGAACAGGGGGCGGTCGGGGAGCTGTTTTTT. It translates to CASSEQGAVGELFF.